This paragraph covers one T cell receptor (beta chain) sequence. The same CDR3 can be traced to other DNA sequences in this sample. Reverse transcription of all isolated RNA meant that expressed TCRB transcripts were sequenced. Only in-frame clones appear in the TCRdb table, and some are missing; sequencing was by immunoSEQ multiplex PCR. The data contain hundreds of thousands of clones, roughly 12% of them singletons. The entry originates in a study of beta chain features in type 1 diabetes. This clonotype originated in a young man in good health. The source material was naive CD4+ T cells from blood.

DNA of the CDR3: TGCGCCAGCAGCTTGGTCAGCTCCTACGAGCAGTACTTC. Translating it yields CASSLVSSYEQYF. The J gene is TRBJ2-7, the V gene TRBV5-1; D not resolved. Trimming cost V 0 bases and J 0 bases, with 4 bases left between them. The germline V gene has CDR1 SGHRS and CDR2 YFSETQ. This CDR3 is 13 amino acids long.